Here is one TCR beta chain with its context. These data originate in a study of T cell changes during pregnancy in multiple sclerosis. V was clipped by 7 bases and J by 5 bases, with 21 bases between them. CDR3 length: 15 amino acids. Looked up from germline, CDR1 is ENHRY and CDR2 is SYGVKD. Measured with immunoSEQ multiplex PCR; TCRdb has only the in-frame clones, and not every one. The sample contains roughly 40,000 clones, 80% to 90% of which appear only once. Sequenced material: CD4+ T cells from peripheral blood mononuclear cells, taken before pregnancy. The receptor was derived from a female donor with multiple sclerosis, enrolled in a pregnancy study. The chain uses TRBV10-3 and TRBJ2-7; D is perhaps TRBD1 (5 bases). The CDR3 DNA is TGTGCCATCACCGGAAGGCCCTCAGGGTTAGACGAGCAGTACTTC. This sequence encodes CAITGRPSGLDEQYF.